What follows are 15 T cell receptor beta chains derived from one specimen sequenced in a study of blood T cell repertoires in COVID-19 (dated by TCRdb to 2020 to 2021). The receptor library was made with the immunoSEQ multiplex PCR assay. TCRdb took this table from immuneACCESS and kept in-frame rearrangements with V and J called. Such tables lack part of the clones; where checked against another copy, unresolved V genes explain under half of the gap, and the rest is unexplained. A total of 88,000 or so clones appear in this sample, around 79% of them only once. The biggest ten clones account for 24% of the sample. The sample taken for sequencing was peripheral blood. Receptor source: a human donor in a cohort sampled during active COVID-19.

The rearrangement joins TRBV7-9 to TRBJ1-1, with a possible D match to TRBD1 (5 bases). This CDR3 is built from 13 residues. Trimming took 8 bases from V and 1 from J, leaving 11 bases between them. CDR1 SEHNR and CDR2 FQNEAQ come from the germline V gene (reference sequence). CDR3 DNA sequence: TGTGCCAGCGACAGATCTCCGAACACTGAAGCTTTCTTT. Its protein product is CASDRSPNTEAFF.

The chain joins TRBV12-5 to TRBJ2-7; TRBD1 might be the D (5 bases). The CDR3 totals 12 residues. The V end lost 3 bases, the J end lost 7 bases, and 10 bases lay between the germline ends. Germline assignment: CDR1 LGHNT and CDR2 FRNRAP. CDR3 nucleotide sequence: TGTGCTAGTGGTTTCCAGGGTCGGGAGCAGTACTTC. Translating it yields CASGFQGREQYF.

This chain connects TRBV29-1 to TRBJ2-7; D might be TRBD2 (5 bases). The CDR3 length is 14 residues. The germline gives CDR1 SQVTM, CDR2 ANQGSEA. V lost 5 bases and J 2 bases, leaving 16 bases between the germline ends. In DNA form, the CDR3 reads TGCAGCGTTACTCGGACTGCCTTAGCCTACGAGCAGTACTTC. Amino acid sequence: CSVTRTALAYEQYF.

In DNA, the CDR3 is TGCGCCAGCAGCCCCATGGGGACAGGGAGCTCCTACGAGCAGTACTTC. Amino acids: CASSPMGTGSSYEQYF. This chain links TRBV5-1 with TRBJ2-7, with 9 bases lining up with TRBD1. The junction had 8 bases not matched to a gene; V was cut back by 4 bases and J by 0 bases. CDR1 and CDR2 (germline): SGHRS, YFSETQ. The CDR3 totals 16 residues.

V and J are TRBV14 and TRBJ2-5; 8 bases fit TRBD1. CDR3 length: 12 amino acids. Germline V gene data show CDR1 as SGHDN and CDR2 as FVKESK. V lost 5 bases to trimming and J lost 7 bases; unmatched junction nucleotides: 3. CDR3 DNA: TGTGCCAGCAGCATGGACAGGGCGACCCAGTACTTC. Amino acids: CASSMDRATQYF.

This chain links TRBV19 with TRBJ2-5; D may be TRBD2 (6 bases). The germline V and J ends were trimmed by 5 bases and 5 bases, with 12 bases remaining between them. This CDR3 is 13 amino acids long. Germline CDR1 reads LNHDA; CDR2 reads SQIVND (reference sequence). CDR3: CASSSGVTETQYF. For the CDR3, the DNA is TGTGCCAGTAGTTCGGGAGTAACCGAGACCCAGTACTTC. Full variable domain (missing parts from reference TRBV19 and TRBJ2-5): DGGITQSPKYLFRKEGQNVTLSCEQNLNHDAMYWYRQDPGQGLRLIYYSQIVNDFQKGDIAEGYSVSREKKESFPLTVTSAQKNPTAFYLCASSSGVTETQYFGPGTRLLVL.

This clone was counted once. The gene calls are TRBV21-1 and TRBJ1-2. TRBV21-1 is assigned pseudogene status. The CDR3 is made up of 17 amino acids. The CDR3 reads CASSKTGSRGGNYGYTF. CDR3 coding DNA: TGTGCCAGCAGCAAAACGGGCTCCCGGGGGGGAAACTATGGCTACACCTTC.

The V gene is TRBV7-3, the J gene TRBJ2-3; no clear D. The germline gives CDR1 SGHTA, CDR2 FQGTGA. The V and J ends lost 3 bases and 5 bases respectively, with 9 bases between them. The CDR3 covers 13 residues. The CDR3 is CASSFISGDTQYF. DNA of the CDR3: TGTGCCAGCAGCTTTATCAGTGGAGATACGCAGTATTTT.

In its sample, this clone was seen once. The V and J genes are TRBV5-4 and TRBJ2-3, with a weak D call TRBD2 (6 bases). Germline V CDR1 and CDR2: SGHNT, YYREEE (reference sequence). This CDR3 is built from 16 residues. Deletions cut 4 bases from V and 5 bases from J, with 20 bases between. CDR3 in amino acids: CASSLNSGNAGDTQYF. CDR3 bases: TGTGCCAGCAGCCTGAATAGCGGTAACGCGGGAGATACGCAGTATTTT.

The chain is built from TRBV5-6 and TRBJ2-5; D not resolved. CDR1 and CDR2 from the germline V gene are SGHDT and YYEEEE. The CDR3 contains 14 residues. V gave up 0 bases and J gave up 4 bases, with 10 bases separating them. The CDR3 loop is CASSLAVTGETQYF. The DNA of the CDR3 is TGTGCCAGCAGCTTGGCGGTAACGGGAGAGACCCAGTACTTC.

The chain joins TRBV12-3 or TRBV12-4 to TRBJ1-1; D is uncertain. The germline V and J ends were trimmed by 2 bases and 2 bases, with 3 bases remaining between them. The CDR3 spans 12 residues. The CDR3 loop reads CASSLYNTEAFF. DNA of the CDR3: TGTGCCAGCAGTTTATATAACACTGAAGCTTTCTTT.

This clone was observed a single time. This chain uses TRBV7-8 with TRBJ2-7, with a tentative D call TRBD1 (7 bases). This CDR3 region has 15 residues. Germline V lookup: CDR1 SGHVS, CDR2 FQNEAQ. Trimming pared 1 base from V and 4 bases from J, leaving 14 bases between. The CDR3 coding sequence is TGTGCCAGCAGCTTAGGGAGGGGGCGCGCTTACGAGCAGTACTTC. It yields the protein CASSLGRGRAYEQYF.

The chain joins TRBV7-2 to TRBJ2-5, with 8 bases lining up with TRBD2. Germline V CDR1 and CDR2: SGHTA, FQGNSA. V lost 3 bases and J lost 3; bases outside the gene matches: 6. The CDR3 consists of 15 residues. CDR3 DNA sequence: TGTGCCAGCAGCTTTCAACTAGCGGAGGAAGAGACCCAGTACTTC. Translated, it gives CASSFQLAEEETQYF.

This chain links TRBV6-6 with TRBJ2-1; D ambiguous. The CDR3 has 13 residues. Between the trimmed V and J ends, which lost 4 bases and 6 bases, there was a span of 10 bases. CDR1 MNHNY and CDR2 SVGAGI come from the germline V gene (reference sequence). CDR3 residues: CASSSSESNEQFF. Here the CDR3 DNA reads TGTGCCAGCAGTTCATCCGAGTCCAATGAGCAGTTCTTC.

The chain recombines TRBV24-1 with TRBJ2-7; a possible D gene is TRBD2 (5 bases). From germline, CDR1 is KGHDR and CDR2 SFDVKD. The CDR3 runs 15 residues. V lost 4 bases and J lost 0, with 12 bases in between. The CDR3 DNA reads TGTGCCACCAGTGACGCCGGGGAACTCTCCTACGAGCAGTACTTC. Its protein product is CATSDAGELSYEQYF.